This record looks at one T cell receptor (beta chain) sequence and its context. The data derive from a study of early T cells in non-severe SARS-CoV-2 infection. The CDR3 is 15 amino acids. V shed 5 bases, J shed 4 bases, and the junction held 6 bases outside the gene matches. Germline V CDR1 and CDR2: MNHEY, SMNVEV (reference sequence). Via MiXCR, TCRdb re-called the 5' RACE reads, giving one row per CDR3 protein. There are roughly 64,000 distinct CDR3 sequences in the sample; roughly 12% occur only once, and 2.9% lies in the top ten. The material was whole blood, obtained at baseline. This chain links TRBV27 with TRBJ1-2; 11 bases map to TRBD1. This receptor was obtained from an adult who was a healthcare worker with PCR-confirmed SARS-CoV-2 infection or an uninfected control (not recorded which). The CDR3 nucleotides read TGTGCCAGCAGTCTGGACAGGGGGCTCGGCTATGGCTACACCTTC. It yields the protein CASSLDRGLGYGYTF.